This TCR beta chain emerged from a study of blood T cell repertoires in COVID-19. The V end was cut by 4 bases, the J end by 3 bases, with 7 bases between. Germline assignment: CDR1 SGHDT and CDR2 YYEEEE. This CDR3 contains 12 residues. The repertoire was sequenced with immunoSEQ multiplex PCR; TCRdb's copy has only in-frame clones and lacks some. Here the sample spans approximately 290,000 clones, around 85% being singletons. Sequencing input: peripheral blood. The TCR originated in a human donor with COVID-19, enrolled during active disease. The donor label of this sample is uncertain. This chain uses TRBV5-6 with TRBJ1-1; D remains unclear. CDR3 sequence: CASSLQDTEAFF. The CDR3 coding sequence is TGTGCCAGCAGCCTCCAGGACACTGAAGCTTTCTTT. The complete variable domain, with remaining parts taken from reference TRBV5-6 and TRBJ1-1, reads DAGVTQSPTHLIKTRGQQVTLRCSPKSGHDTVSWYQQALGQGPQFIFQYYEEEERQRGNFPDRFSGHQFPNYSSELNVNALLLGDSALYLCASSLQDTEAFFGQGTRLTVV.